One TCR beta chain is described in this entry. Its specificity is unknown. Positive CCR7 selection of CD45RO-negative cells yielded the naive CD8 cells, and terminally differentiated effector memory CD45RA+ cells were excluded. Replicate PCRs for sorted subsets used approximately 190 ng DNA; this equaled about 30,000 T cell genomes. The table came from immunoSEQ multiplex PCR; TCRdb's copy has only in-frame clones and leaves some out. The sample includes about 2.1 million clones, roughly 93% seen only once; the top ten take around 1.7%. The data were taken from a study of shared clonotypes between healthy human individuals. Broader study findings: Naive CD4 clonotype sharing across four donors was around 5%.

Trimming removed 3 bases from V and 0 bases from J, with 9 bases in between. CDR1 is MDHEN and CDR2 is SYDVKM in the germline V gene. This CDR3 has 14 residues. The sequencing input was naive CD8+ T cells from PBMCs. V is TRBV28 and J is TRBJ2-7, with D hard to call. This receptor was identified in a man between 18 and 29 years old in good health. Some clones in this sample may be carry-over from other donors' samples. CDR3 residues: CASSFVAISYEQYF. The CDR3 nucleotides are TGTGCCAGCAGTTTCGTGGCCATCTCCTACGAGCAGTACTTC.